This T cell receptor beta chain is drawn from a study of cytomegalovirus exposure and HLA in healthy donors. Turning to the study itself: Sequencing of around 200 million T cells in an earlier analysis found 100 million to 140 million unique TCR beta sequences. Study-wide points: It was reported in a later analysis that an Asian-associated ancestry cluster showed fewer N-insertions than the roughly 620-donor mean. Later analysis associated a missense DCLRE1C variant with TCR beta V- and J-gene trimming.

The PCR used 60 Vbeta and 13 Jbeta primers. In the authors' methods: About 11 million of the roughly 80 million unique TCR beta chains counted in a later analysis were shared. Assay: immunoSEQ multiplex PCR; the TCRdb copy retains only in-frame clones and omits some. V and J calls and clone size are copied from that table; D and trimming were computed from the DNA. Of 160,000 or so clones detected, roughly 80% appear once; the ten largest clones hold about 1%. The germline V gene encodes CDR1 MDHEN and CDR2 SYDVKM. The CDR3 spans 14 residues. Trimming took 6 bases from V and 6 from J, leaving 15 bases between them. In regard to this clone: What it binds is unknown.

Input material: PBMCs. The origin of this receptor is a man under 40 in good health and CMV-seronegative. The genes are TRBV28 and TRBJ2-1, with D possibly TRBD1 on 6 matching bases. CDR3: CASRGPLGGNEQFF. The CDR3 region has the DNA TGTGCCAGCAGGGGCCCTCTAGGGGGCAATGAGCAGTTCTTC.